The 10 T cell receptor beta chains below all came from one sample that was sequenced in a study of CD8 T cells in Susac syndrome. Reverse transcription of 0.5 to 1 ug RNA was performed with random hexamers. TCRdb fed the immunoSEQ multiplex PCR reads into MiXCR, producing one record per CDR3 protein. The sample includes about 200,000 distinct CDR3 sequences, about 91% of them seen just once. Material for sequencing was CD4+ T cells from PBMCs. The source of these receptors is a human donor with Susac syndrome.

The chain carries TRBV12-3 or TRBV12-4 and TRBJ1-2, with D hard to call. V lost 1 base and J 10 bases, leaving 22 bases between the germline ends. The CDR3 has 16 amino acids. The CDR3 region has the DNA TGTGCCAGCAGTTTAGGTCGAGCTACAGTAATTAAATCCTACACCTTC. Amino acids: CASSLGRATVIKSYTF.

The DNA for the CDR3 is TGTGCCAGCAGCTTTGGGGGTGAAGCGGGAGGGCCAGATACGCAGTATTTT. It codes for CASSFGGEAGGPDTQYF. V is TRBV5-8 and J is TRBJ2-3; 10 bases are a match to TRBD2. CDR1 SGHTS and CDR2 YDEGEE come from the germline V gene. V lost 2 bases to trimming and J lost 4 bases; unmatched junction nucleotides: 10. The length of the CDR3 is 17 residues.

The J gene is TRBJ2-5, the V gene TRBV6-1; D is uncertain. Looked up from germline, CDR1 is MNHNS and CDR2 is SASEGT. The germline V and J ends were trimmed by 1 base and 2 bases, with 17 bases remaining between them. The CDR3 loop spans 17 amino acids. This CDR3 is CASSEVGSTRVQETQYF. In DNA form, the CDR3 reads TGTGCCAGCAGTGAAGTCGGTAGTACGAGAGTGCAAGAGACCCAGTACTTC.

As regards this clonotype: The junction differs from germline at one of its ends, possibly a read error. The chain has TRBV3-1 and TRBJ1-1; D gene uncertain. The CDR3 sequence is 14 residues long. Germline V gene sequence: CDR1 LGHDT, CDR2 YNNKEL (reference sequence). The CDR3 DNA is TGTGCCAGCAGCGAAGAACCCTCCTTCACTGAAGCTTTCTTT. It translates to CASSEEPSFTEAFF.

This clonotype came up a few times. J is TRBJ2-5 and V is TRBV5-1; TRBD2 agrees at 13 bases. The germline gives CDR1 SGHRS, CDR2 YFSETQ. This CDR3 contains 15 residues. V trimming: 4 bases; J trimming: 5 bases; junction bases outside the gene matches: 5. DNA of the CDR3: TGCGCCAGCAGCCAGACTAGCGGGAGGCAGGAGACCCAGTACTTC. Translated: CASSQTSGRQETQYF.

The CDR3: CSASLLAGGETQYF. CDR3 coding DNA: TGCAGTGCTAGTCTGCTAGCGGGGGGTGAGACCCAGTACTTC. The chain is built from TRBV20-1 and TRBJ2-5, with 11 bases lining up with TRBD2. Germline loops: CDR1 DFQATT, CDR2 SNEGSKA (reference sequence). The CDR3 consists of 14 residues. V shed 3 bases and J 5 bases; nucleotides not matched to a gene: 5.

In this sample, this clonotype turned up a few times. The CDR3 sequence is CASSRASKFGTQYF. The CDR3 region has the DNA TGTGCCAGCAGCCGGGCCAGTAAGTTCGGGACCCAGTACTTC. This sequence joins TRBV14 and TRBJ2-5; D gene unclear. Germline assignment: CDR1 SGHDN and CDR2 FVKESK. Trimming left V 4 bases short and J 7 bases short, with 16 bases between. The CDR3 has 14 amino acids. Full variable domain (outside the CDR3, taken from reference TRBV14 and TRBJ2-5): EAGVTQFPSHSVIEKGQTVTLRCDPISGHDNLYWYRRVMGKEIKFLLHFVKESKQDESGMPNNRFLAERTGGTYSTLKVQPAELEDSGVYFCASSRASKFGTQYFGPGTRLLVL.

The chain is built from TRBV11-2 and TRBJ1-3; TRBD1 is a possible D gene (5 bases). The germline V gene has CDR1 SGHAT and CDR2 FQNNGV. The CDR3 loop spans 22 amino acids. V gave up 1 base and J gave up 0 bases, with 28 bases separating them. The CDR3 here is CASSLGGLIPMRPMASGNTIYF. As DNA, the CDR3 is TGTGCCAGCAGCTTAGGGGGACTAATCCCTATGCGACCTATGGCCTCTGGAAACACCATATATTTT.

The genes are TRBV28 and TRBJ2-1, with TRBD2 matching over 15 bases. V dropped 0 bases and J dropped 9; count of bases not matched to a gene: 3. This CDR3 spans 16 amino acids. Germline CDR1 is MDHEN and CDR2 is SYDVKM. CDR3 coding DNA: TGTGCCAGCAGTTTATGGGGACTAGCGGGAGGAGTTGAGCAGTTCTTC. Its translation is CASSLWGLAGGVEQFF.

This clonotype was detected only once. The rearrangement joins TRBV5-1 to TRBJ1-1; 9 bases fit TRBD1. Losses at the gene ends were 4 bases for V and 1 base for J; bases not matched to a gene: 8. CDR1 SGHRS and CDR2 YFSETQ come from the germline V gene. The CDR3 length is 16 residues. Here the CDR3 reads CASSPRTGEKNTEAFF. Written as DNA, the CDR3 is TGCGCCAGCAGCCCCAGGACAGGGGAAAAGAACACTGAAGCTTTCTTT.